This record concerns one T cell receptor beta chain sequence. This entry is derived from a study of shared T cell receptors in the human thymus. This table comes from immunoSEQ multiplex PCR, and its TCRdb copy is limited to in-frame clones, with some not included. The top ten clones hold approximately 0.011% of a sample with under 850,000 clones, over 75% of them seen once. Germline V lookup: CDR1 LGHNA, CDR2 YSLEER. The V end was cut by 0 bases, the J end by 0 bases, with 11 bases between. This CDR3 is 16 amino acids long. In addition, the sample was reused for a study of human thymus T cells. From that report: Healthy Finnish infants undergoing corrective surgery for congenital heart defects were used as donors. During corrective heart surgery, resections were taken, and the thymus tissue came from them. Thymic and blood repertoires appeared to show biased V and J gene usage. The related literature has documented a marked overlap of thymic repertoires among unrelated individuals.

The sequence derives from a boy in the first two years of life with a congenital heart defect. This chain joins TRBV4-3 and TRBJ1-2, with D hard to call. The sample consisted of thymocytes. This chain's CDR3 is CASSQDRMAANYGYTF. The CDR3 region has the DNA TGCGCCAGCAGCCAAGATCGTATGGCAGCTAACTATGGCTACACCTTC.